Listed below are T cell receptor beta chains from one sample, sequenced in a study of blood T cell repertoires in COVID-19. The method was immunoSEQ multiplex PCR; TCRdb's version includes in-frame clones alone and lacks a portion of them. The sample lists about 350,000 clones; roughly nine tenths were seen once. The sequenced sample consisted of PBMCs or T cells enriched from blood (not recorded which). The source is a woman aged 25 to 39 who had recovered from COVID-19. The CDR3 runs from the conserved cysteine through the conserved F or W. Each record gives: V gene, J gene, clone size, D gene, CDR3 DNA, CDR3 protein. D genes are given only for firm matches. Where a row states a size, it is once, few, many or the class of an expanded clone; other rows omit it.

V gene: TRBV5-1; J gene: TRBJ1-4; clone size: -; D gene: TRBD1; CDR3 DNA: TGCGCCAGCAGCTTGGCGGACAGGGGGAAGGGTGAAAAACTGTTTTTT; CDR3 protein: CASSLADRGKGEKLFF
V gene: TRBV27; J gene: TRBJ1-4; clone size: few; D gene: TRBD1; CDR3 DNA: TGTGCCAGCAGTTTAATGGGACAGGGTAATGAAAAACTGTTTTTT; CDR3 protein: CASSLMGQGNEKLFF
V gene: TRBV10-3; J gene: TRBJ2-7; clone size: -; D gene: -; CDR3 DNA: TGTGCCATCAGTGCCGGGACACCCCTCTACGAGCAGTACTTC; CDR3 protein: CAISAGTPLYEQYF
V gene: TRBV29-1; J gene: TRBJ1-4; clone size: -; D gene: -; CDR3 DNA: TGCAGCGTTGGGGCAGTCGGGGCAACTAATGAAAAACTGTTTTTT; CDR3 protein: CSVGAVGATNEKLFF
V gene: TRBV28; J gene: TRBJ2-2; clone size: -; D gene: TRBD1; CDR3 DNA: TGTGCCAGCAGTCCTGCGGGACAGGGGGCCGGGGAGCTGTTTTTT; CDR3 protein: CASSPAGQGAGELFF
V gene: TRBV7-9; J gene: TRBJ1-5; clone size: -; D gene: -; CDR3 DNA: TGTGCCAGCAGCTTAGGATCCGGGTTTTTTGATCAGCCCCAGCATTTT; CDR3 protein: CASSLGSGFFDQPQHF
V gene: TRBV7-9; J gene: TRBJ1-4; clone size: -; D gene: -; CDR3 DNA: TGTGCCAGCCGTGAGGGTCGTGTCGTCGGTGAAAAACTGTTTTTT; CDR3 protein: CASREGRVVGEKLFF
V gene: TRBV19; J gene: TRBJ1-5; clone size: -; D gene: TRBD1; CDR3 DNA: TGTGCCAGTAGTATCAGGACAGGGGGTCAGCCCCAGCATTTT; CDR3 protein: CASSIRTGGQPQHF
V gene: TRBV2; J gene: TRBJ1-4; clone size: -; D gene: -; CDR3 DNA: TGTGCCAGCAGTGGGGACTTTGGTGCAACTAATGAAAAACTGTTTTTT; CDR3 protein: CASSGDFGATNEKLFF
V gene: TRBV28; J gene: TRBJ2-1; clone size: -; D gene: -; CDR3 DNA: TGTGCCAGCAGTGCCCGGACTGACTTGGGGCAGTTCTTC; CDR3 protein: CASSARTDLGQFF
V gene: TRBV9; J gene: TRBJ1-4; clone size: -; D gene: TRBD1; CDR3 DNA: TGTGCCAGCAGCCCACGGACAGGGGGGACTAATGAAAAACTGTTTTTT; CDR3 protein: CASSPRTGGTNEKLFF
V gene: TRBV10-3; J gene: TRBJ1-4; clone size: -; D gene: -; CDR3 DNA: TGTGCCAGCCGATCCGAAGCGCCTGAAAAACTGTTTTTT; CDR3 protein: CASRSEAPEKLFF
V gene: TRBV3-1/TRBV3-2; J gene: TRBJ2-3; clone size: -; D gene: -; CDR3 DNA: TGTGCCAGCAGCCAAAGCAGGGACTCGCAGTATTTT; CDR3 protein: CASSQSRDSQYF
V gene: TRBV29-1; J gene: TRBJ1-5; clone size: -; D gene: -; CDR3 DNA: TGCAGCGCAGGGGTCGATAGCAATCAGCCCCAGCATTTT; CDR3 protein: CSAGVDSNQPQHF
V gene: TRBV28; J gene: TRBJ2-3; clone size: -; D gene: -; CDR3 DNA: TGTGCCAGCAGTTTATTATCGGGTGATACGCAGTATTTT; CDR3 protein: CASSLLSGDTQYF
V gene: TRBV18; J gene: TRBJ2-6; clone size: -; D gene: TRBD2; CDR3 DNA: TGTGCCAGCTCACCTCTAGCGGGGGGCCATGGAGGGGCCAACGTCCTGACTTTC; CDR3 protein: CASSPLAGGHGGANVLTF
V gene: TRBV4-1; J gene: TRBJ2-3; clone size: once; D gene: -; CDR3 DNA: TGCGCCAGCAGCCAAGAGACTAGTAATCCAGATACGCAGTATTTT; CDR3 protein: CASSQETSNPDTQYF
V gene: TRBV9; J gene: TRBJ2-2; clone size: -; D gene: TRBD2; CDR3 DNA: TGTGCCAGCAGCGTCCTAGCGGGGGGACCGGCGAACACCGGGGAGCTGTTTTTT; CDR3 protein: CASSVLAGGPANTGELFF
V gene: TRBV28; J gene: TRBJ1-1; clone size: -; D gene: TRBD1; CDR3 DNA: TGTGCCAGCAGCATCCCCGGAGACAGGGACCTCTTT; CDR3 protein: CASSIPGDRDLF
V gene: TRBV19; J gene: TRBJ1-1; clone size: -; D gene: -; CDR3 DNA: TGTGCCAGTAGGGGCCGGCGTCCCCAGAGCCCAATGAACACTGAAGCTTTCTTT; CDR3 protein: CASRGRRPQSPMNTEAFF
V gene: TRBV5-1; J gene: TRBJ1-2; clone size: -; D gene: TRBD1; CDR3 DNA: TGCGCCAGCAGCTCAACGGGACAGCTGGGAGGTGGCTACACCTTC; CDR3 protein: CASSSTGQLGGGYTF
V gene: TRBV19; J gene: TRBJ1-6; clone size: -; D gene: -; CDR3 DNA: TGTGCCAGTAGTACAGGTATTAATTCACCCCTCCACTTT; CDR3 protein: CASSTGINSPLHF
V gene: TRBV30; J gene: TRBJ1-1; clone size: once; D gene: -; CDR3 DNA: TGTGCCTGGAGTGAGGAGCGGGGTGGGGGAACTGAAGCTTTCTTT; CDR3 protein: CAWSEERGGGTEAFF
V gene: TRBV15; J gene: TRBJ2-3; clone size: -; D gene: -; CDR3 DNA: TGTGCCACCAGCAGAGTCCCTACAGGGAGCACAGATACGCAGTATTTT; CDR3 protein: CATSRVPTGSTDTQYF
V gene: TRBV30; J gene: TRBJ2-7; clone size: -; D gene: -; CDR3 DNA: TGTGCCTGGACAGGGGATTCGGGGGAGCAGTACTTC; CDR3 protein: CAWTGDSGEQYF
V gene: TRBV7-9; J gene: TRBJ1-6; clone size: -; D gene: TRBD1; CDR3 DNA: TGTGCCAGCAGCTTAGAGGGGGCTCGTAATTCACCCCTCCACTTT; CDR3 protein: CASSLEGARNSPLHF
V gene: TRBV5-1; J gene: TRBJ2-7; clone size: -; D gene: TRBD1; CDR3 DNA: TGCGCCAGCAGCTTGGGCGACAGGGATATCCACGAGCAGTACTTC; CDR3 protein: CASSLGDRDIHEQYF
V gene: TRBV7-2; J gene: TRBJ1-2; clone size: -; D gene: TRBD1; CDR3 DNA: TGTGCCAGCACCGGTATGCGACAGGGGGCTTCTGGCTACACCTTC; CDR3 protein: CASTGMRQGASGYTF
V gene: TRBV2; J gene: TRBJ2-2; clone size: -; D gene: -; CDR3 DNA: TGTGCCAGCAGTGAAGATTCACAGGGCCCGAACACCGGGGAGCTGTTTTTT; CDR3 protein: CASSEDSQGPNTGELFF
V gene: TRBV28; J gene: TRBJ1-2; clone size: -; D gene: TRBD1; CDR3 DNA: TGTGCCAGCAGTCTACAACCGACAGGGGGCTATGGCTACACCTTC; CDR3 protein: CASSLQPTGGYGYTF
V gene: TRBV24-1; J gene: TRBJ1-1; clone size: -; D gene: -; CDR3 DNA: TGTGCCACCAGTGATAACGACAAGAACACTGAAGCTTTCTTT; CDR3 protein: CATSDNDKNTEAFF
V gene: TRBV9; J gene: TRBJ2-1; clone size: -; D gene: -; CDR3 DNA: TGTGCCAGCAGCGTAGGGGCGGGGGCTAGCAATGAGCAGTTCTTC; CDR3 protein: CASSVGAGASNEQFF
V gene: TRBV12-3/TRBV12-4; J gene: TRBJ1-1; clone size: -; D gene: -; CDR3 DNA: TGTGCCAGCAGTTTCCGGAACACTGAAGCTTTCTTT; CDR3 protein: CASSFRNTEAFF
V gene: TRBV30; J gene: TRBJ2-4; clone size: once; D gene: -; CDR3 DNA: TGTGCCTGGAATAAATTAGCCAAAAACATTCAGTACTTC; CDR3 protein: CAWNKLAKNIQYF
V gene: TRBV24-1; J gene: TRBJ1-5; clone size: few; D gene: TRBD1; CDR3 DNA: TGTGCCACCGCGGGACAGGGCAATCAGCCCCAGCATTTT; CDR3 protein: CATAGQGNQPQHF
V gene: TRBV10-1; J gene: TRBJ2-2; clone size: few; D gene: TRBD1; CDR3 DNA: TGCGCCAGCAGACCCGGGACAGGGGGCCTGAACACCGGGGAGCTGTTTTTT; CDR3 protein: CASRPGTGGLNTGELFF
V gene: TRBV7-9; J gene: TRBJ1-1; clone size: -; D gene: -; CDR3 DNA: TGTGCCAGCAGCTTATGGTACCGGCAGTTACGGGTTGAAGCTTTCTTT; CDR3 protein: CASSLWYRQLRVEAFF
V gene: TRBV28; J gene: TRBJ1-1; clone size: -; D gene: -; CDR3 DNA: TGTGCCAGCAGTTTAGCGGGGTCCACTGAAGCTTTCTTT; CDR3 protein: CASSLAGSTEAFF
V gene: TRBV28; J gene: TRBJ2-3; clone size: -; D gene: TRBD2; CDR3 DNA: TGTGCCAGCAATGGAGCGGGGGGGCTAACAGATACGCAGTATTTT; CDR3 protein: CASNGAGGLTDTQYF
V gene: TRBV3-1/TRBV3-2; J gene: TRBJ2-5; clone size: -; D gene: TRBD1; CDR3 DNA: TGTGCCAGCAGTCCCACAGGGGGCAGGGAGACCCAGTACTTC; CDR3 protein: CASSPTGGRETQYF
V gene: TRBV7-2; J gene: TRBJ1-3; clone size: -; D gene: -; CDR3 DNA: TGTGCCAGCGGAGGGGGGGTCTCTGGAAACACCATATATTTT; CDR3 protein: CASGGGVSGNTIYF
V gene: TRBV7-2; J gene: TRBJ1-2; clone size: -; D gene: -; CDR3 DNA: TGTGCCAGCAGCCCCGCGGGCTATGGCTACACCTTC; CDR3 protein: CASSPAGYGYTF
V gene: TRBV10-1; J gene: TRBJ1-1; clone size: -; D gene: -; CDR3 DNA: TGCGCCAGCAGCCGAACACAGGAGAACACTGAAGCTTTCTTT; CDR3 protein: CASSRTQENTEAFF
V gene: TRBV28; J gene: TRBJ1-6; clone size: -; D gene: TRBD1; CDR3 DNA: TGTGCCAGCGGGCGACCCCGGGACAGGGCTTCACCCCTCCACTTT; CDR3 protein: CASGRPRDRASPLHF
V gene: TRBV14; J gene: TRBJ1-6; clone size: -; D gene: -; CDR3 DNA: TGTGCCAGCAGCCAGTCCGGGGGACCCCTCCACTTT; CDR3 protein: CASSQSGGPLHF
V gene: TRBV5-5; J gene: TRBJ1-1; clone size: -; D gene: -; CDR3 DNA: TGTGCCAGCAGCTTTAGGAGCACTGAAGCTTTCTTT; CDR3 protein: CASSFRSTEAFF
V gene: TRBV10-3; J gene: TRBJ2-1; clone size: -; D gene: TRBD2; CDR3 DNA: TGTGCCATCAGTGAGGGAGCTAGCGGGGTCTCCTACAATGAGCAGTTCTTC; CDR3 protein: CAISEGASGVSYNEQFF
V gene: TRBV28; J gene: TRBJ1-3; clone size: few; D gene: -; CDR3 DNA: TGTGCCAGCAGTTTAGATACAGGCTCTGGAAACACCATATATTTT; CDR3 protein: CASSLDTGSGNTIYF
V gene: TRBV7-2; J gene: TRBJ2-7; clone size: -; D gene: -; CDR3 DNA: TGTGCCAGCAGCCTAAGGGGACACTCAGGGGTTCCCTACGAGCAGTACTTC; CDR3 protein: CASSLRGHSGVPYEQYF
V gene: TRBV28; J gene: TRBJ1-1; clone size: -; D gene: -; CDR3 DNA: TGTGCCAGCAGTTTTGGGGAGGACACTGAAGCTTTCTTT; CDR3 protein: CASSFGEDTEAFF
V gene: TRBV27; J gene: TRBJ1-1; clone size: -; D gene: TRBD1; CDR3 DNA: TGTGCCAGCAGCAAAGACAGGGTCACTGAAGCTTTCTTT; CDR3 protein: CASSKDRVTEAFF
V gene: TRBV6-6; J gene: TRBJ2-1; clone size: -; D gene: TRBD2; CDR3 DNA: TGTGCCAGCAGTTACCTAGCGGGGAGCTCCTACAATGAGCAGTTCTTC; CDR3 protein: CASSYLAGSSYNEQFF
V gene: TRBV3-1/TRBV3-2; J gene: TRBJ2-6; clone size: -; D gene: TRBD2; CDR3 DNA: TGTGCCAGCAGCCCCAGAGGGGAGCGGGGGGGATCTGGGGCCAACGTCCTGACTTTC; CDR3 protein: CASSPRGERGGSGANVLTF
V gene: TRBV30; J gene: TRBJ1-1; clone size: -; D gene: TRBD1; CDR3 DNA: TGTGCCTGGAGTGTGTCCCCCCGGGCAGGGGGCAGGTACACTGAAGCTTTCTTT; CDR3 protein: CAWSVSPRAGGRYTEAFF
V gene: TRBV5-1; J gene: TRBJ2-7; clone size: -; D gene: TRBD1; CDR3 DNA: TGCGCCAGCGGACCGGGACAGAGCTACGAGCAGTACTTC; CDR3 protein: CASGPGQSYEQYF
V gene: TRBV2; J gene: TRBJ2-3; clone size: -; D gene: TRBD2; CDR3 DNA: TGTGCCAGCAGGAAGGGACTAGCGGGGGGGGGCACAGATACGCAGTATTTT; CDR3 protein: CASRKGLAGGGTDTQYF
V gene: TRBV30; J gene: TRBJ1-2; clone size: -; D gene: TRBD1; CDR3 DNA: TGTGCCTGGAGCGGGCCTGATACAGGGGGGCTTGGCTACACCTTC; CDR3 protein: CAWSGPDTGGLGYTF
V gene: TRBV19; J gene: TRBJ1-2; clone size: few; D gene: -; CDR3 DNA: TGTGCCAGTAGTATGCGACAGAGCTATGGCTACACCTTC; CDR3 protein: CASSMRQSYGYTF